The present T cell receptor beta chain was sequenced within a study of patients and donors after allogeneic stem cell transplantation. V was pared by 5 bases and J by 3 bases, with 4 bases of the junction left unmatched. CDR1 is MDHEN and CDR2 is SYDVKM in the germline V gene. The CDR3 runs 14 residues. TCRdb itself ran the RT-PCR reads through MiXCR, one entry per CDR3 protein. Found here are roughly 40,000 distinct CDR3 sequences, about 31% of them singletons; the top ten hold around 72%. The clonotype comes from a human donor who was either an allogeneic HSCT recipient or a stem cell or donor lymphocyte infusion donor (not recorded which). It is not recorded whose cells these are; they may come from a transplant donor. The chain has TRBV28 and TRBJ2-5; the match to TRBD1 covers 9 bases. Sequenced: blood, either unsorted or a sorted T cell fraction (not recorded which). The CDR3: CASSPQGAEETQYF. The CDR3 DNA follows: TGTGCCAGCAGTCCACAGGGGGCAGAAGAGACCCAGTACTTC. Using reference TRBV28 and TRBJ2-5 for the parts outside the CDR3, the full variable domain is DVKVTQSSRYLVKRTGEKVFLECVQDMDHENMFWYRQDPGLGLRLIYFSYDVKMKEKGDIPEGYSVSREKKERFSLILESASTNQTSMYLCASSPQGAEETQYFGPGTRLLVL.